These 7 T cell receptor beta chains came from one sample sequenced in a study of cytomegalovirus exposure and HLA in healthy donors. This table comes from immunoSEQ multiplex PCR, and its TCRdb copy is limited to in-frame clones, with some not included. The sample gives more than 130,000 clones, almost 90% of which show up once; about 7.9% is in the top ten. The sequenced material came from PBMCs. The receptors come from a woman between 18 and 30 years old in good health and CMV-seropositive.

CDR3 amino acids: CASSLDRTNSPLHF. For the CDR3, the DNA is TGTGCCAGCAGCTTGGACAGGACTAATTCACCCCTCCACTTT. This rearrangement joins TRBV5-4 to TRBJ1-6, with D maybe TRBD1 (5 bases). Germline V gene lookup returns CDR1 SGHNT and CDR2 YYREEE (reference sequence). The length of the CDR3 is 14 residues. Trimming removed 0 bases at V and 6 bases at J, with 7 bases between.

The chain carries TRBV28 and TRBJ1-4, with 7 bases matching TRBD1. Germline assignment: CDR1 MDHEN and CDR2 SYDVKM. The CDR3 consists of 14 residues. V was clipped by 7 bases and J by 8 bases; unmatched bases: 10. In nucleotides, the CDR3 is TGTGCCAGCATAGGGGACAGAAGGAGGGAAAAACTGTTTTTT. It translates to CASIGDRRREKLFF.

The chain joins TRBV2 to TRBJ2-5; 11 bases fit TRBD2. Germline V gene data show CDR1 as SNHLY and CDR2 as FYNNEI. V shed 5 bases and J 4 bases; nucleotides not matched to a gene: 12. This CDR3 is 17 amino acids long. The CDR3 bases are TGTGCCAGCAGTCCCCCCCCCGGGCTAGCGGGAGGAGAGACCCAGTACTTC. Protein sequence: CASSPPPGLAGGETQYF.

This clone was observed once. The genes are TRBV28 and TRBJ1-2, with D tentatively TRBD1 (6 bases). The CDR3 totals 14 residues. V was trimmed by 6 bases and J by 7 bases, leaving 18 bases between them. In germline, CDR1 is MDHEN, CDR2 SYDVKM. The CDR3 coding sequence is TGTGCCAGCAGCCCGCAGGGGCGGGAGGGTGGCTACACCTTC. Its translation is CASSPQGREGGYTF.

The chain joins TRBV29-1 to TRBJ1-1; 11 nucleotides match TRBD1. The CDR3 runs 14 residues. Germline V gene data show CDR1 as SQVTM and CDR2 as ANQGSEA. V shed 7 bases and J 6 bases; nucleotides not matched to a gene: 10. As DNA, the CDR3 is TGCAGCGCACGGACAGGGGGCTTTAGCGCTGAAGCTTTCTTT. Protein product: CSARTGGFSAEAFF.

The chain is built from TRBV18 and TRBJ2-6; weak D call: TRBD1 (6 bases). CDR3 length: 16 residues. V lost 3 bases and J 2 bases, leaving 11 bases between the germline ends. CDR1 KGHSH and CDR2 LQKENI come from the germline V gene. CDR3 bases: TGTGCCAGCTCACCGCAGGGGACCCCTGGGGCCAACGTCCTGACTTTC. Amino acids: CASSPQGTPGANVLTF.

The gene calls are TRBV10-1 and TRBJ2-3; D possibly corresponds to TRBD2 (7 bases). CDR3 length: 14 residues. The V gene lost 7 bases and the J gene lost 2 bases, with 13 bases spanning the gap. Germline V gene data show CDR1 as WNHNN and CDR2 as SYGVQD (reference sequence). Here the CDR3 reads CASKGDYYTDTQYF. The CDR3 nucleotides read TGCGCCAGCAAGGGGGACTACTACACAGATACGCAGTATTTT.